The 12 T cell receptor beta chains listed next were all sequenced from one sample in a study of CD8 T cells in Susac syndrome. Roughly 0.45 to 1 ug RNA was reverse transcribed with random hexamers. TCRdb passed the immunoSEQ multiplex PCR reads through MiXCR, listing each CDR3 protein once. The sample has 210,000 or so distinct CDR3 sequences, approximately 94% seen once. Sequencing used CD4+ T cells from PBMCs. These receptors were collected from a human donor with Susac syndrome.

V usage is TRBV4-2 and J usage is TRBJ1-2; 8 bases are a match to TRBD1. After removal of 3 bases from V and 8 bases from J, the junction contained 14 bases not matched to a gene. CDR1 is LGHNA and CDR2 is YNFKEQ in the germline V gene. The CDR3 covers 16 residues. The chain's CDR3 is CASSQGGGQGESGYTF. CDR3 sequence (DNA): TGTGCCAGCAGCCAGGGGGGAGGACAGGGCGAGTCGGGCTACACCTTC.

The V and J genes are TRBV19 and TRBJ2-1; no definite D call. Germline V gene data show CDR1 as LNHDA and CDR2 as SQIVND (reference sequence). V lost 5 bases, J lost 5 bases, and 10 bases lay in between. The CDR3 is made up of 13 amino acids. The CDR3 DNA reads TGTGCCAGTAGTCCATCTCGGGACAATGAGCAGTTCTTC. Translation: CASSPSRDNEQFF.

The chain joins TRBV3-1 to TRBJ2-1, with D unresolved. This CDR3 is 14 amino acids long. Germline CDR1 LGHDT, CDR2 YNNKEL (reference sequence). V lost 0 bases to trimming and J lost 0 bases, with 3 bases between them. The CDR3 spells CASSQDNSYNEQFF. The CDR3, as DNA: TGTGCCAGCAGCCAAGATAACTCCTACAATGAGCAGTTCTTC.

The chain couples TRBV5-1 to TRBJ2-1, with 8 bases aligning to TRBD2. J lost 7 bases, V lost 3 bases, and 12 bases had no gene match. Germline V gene data show CDR1 as SGHRS and CDR2 as YFSETQ. This CDR3 contains 16 residues. The CDR3 coding sequence is TGCGCCAGCAGCTGGAGCGGGGGACGACTCGGGAATGAGCAGTTCTTC. This codes for CASSWSGGRLGNEQFF.

The chain recombines TRBV4-1 with TRBJ2-1, with a weak D call TRBD2 (6 bases). The CDR3 is 16 amino acids. Deletions cut 1 base from V and 0 bases from J, with 10 bases between. In germline, CDR1 is MGHRA, CDR2 YSYEKL. The chain's CDR3 is CASSQASGRSYNEQFF. CDR3 in DNA: TGCGCCAGCAGCCAAGCAAGCGGGCGCTCCTACAATGAGCAGTTCTTC.

The chain joins TRBV20-1 to TRBJ2-1, with 9 bases lining up with TRBD2. The germline gives CDR1 DFQATT, CDR2 SNEGSKA (reference sequence). Trimming took 1 base from V and 6 from J; bases not matched to a gene: 7. The CDR3 covers 15 residues. Written as DNA, the CDR3 is TGCAGTGCTAGAGCAGGGGCGGGGGGGTTCAATGAGCAGTTCTTC. It yields the protein CSARAGAGGFNEQFF.

The chain uses TRBV14 and TRBJ2-1; 8 bases match TRBD1. V lost 4 bases, J lost 1 base, and 9 bases stayed unmatched. CDR3 length: 17 amino acids. The germline gives CDR1 SGHDN, CDR2 FVKESK. CDR3 coding DNA: TGTGCCAGCAGCCGATTCAACAGGGGGATTTCCTACAATGAGCAGTTCTTC. Amino acid sequence: CASSRFNRGISYNEQFF. Variable domain in full (rest from reference TRBV14 and TRBJ2-1): EAGVTQFPSHSVIEKGQTVTLRCDPISGHDNLYWYRRVMGKEIKFLLHFVKESKQDESGMPNNRFLAERTGGTYSTLKVQPAELEDSGVYFCASSRFNRGISYNEQFFGPGTRLTVL.

The chain recombines TRBV30 with TRBJ1-2; 8 bases match TRBD1. Germline CDR1 and CDR2: GTSNPN and SVGIG (reference sequence). CDR3 size: 13 residues. Trimming cost V 3 bases and J 4 bases; bases outside gene matches: 4. Here the CDR3 DNA reads TGTGCCTGGAGGGCAGGGGGCCTCTATGGCTACACCTTC. Residues: CAWRAGGLYGYTF.

In this sample, this clonotype turned up once. The rearrangement uses TRBV29-1 and TRBJ2-2; D is unresolved. CDR3 length: 12 amino acids. Germline CDR1 is SQVTM and CDR2 is ANQGSEA. Trimming took off 3 bases at V and 4 bases at J, with 6 bases between the two ends. The CDR3 bases are TGCAGCGTTGACTTCCCCACCGGGGAGCTGTTTTTT. Translated: CSVDFPTGELFF.

V is TRBV6-5 and J is TRBJ1-2, with D unclear. CDR3 length: 12 residues. The germline gives CDR1 MNHEY, CDR2 SVGAGI. Trimming left V 5 bases short and J 5 bases short, with 9 bases between. The CDR3 nucleotides read TGTGCCAGCAGTAAAACGGGGTATGGCTACACCTTC. It is translated as CASSKTGYGYTF.

J is TRBJ2-1 and V is TRBV5-1; D unresolved. The CDR3 spans 14 residues. Trimming pared 4 bases from V and 4 bases from J, leaving 12 bases between. Germline CDR1 and CDR2: SGHRS and YFSETQ. CDR3 nucleotides: TGCGCCAGCAGCCGCTCGACGGTGTACAATGAGCAGTTCTTC. Its translation: CASSRSTVYNEQFF. The full variable domain, rest sourced from reference TRBV5-1 and TRBJ2-1, is KAGVTQTPRYLIKTRGQQVTLSCSPISGHRSVSWYQQTPGQGLQFLFEYFSETQRNKGNFPGRFSGRQFSNSRSEMNVSTLELGDSALYLCASSRSTVYNEQFFGPGTRLTVL.

The chain combines TRBV27 with TRBJ1-2; perhaps TRBD1 as D (5 bases). CDR1 is MNHEY, CDR2 SMNVEV, per germline (reference sequence). Between the trimmed V and J ends, which lost 5 bases and 6 bases, there was a span of 13 bases. This CDR3 contains 13 residues. The CDR3 sequence: CASSQVGLNGYTF. DNA for the CDR3: TGTGCCAGCAGTCAGGTGGGGCTTAATGGCTACACCTTC.